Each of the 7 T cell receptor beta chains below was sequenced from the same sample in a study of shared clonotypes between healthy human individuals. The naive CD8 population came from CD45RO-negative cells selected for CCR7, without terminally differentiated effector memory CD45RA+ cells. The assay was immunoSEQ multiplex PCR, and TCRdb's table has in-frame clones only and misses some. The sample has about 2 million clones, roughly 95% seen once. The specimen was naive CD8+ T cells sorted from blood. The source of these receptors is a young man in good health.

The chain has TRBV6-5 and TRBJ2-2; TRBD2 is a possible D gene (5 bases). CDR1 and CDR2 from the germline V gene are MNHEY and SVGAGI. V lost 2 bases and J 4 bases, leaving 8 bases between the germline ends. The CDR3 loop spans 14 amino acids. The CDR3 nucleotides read TGTGCCAGCAGTTACGGACTCCTCACCGGGGAGCTGTTTTTT. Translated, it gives CASSYGLLTGELFF.

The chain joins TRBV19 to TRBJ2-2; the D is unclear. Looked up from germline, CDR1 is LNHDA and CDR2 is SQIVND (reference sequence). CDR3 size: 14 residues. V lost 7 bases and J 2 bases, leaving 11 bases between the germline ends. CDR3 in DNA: TGTGCCAGTATCCCCACAGCTAACACCGGGGAGCTGTTTTTT. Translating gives CASIPTANTGELFF.

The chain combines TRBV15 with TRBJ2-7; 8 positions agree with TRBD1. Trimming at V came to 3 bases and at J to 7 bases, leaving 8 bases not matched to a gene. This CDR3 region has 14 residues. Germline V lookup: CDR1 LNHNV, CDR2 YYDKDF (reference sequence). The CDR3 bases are TGTGCCACCAGCAGTATGGACAGGGACGGAGAGCAGTACTTC. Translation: CATSSMDRDGEQYF. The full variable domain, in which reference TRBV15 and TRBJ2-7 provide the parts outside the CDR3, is DAMVIQNPRYQVTQFGKPVTLSCSQTLNHNVMYWYQQKSSQAPKLLFHYYDKDFNNEADTPDNFQSRRPNTSFCFLDIRSPGLGDTAMYLCATSSMDRDGEQYFGPGTRLTVT.

The DNA of the CDR3 is TGCGCCAGCAGCATACGACAAGGCACAGATACGCAGTATTTT. Translating it yields CASSIRQGTDTQYF. The V gene is TRBV5-1, the J gene TRBJ2-3; D call uncertain. Trimming pared 4 bases from V and 1 base from J, leaving 10 bases between. Germline V CDR1 and CDR2: SGHRS, YFSETQ. CDR3 length: 14 residues.

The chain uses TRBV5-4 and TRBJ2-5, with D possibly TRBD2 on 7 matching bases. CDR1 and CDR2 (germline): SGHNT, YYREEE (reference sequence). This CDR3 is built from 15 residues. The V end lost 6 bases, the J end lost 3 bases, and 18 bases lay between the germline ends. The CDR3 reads CASNIRWGGEETQYF. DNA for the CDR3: TGTGCCAGCAACATCCGTTGGGGGGGCGAAGAGACCCAGTACTTC.

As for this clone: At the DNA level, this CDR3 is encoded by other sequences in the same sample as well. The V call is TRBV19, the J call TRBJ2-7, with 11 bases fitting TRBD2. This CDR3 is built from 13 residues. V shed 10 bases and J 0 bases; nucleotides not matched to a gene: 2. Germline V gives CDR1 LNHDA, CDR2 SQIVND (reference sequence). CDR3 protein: CATGLAGSYEQYF. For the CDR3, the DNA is TGTGCCACCGGACTAGCGGGCTCCTACGAGCAGTACTTC. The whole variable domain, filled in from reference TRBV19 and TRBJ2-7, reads DGGITQSPKYLFRKEGQNVTLSCEQNLNHDAMYWYRQDPGQGLRLIYYSQIVNDFQKGDIAEGYSVSREKKESFPLTVTSAQKNPTAFYLCATGLAGSYEQYFGPGTRLTVT.

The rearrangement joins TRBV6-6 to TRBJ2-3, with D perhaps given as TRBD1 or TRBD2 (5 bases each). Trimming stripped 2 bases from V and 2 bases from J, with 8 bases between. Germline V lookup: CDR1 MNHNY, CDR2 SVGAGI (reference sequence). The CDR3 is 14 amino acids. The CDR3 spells CASSYEGHTDTQYF. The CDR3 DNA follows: TGTGCCAGCAGTTACGAGGGGCACACAGATACGCAGTATTTT.